This record looks at one T cell receptor beta chain sequence and its context. Its specific antigen is unknown. No base-level quality is on record; no much larger clone is a single base apart. This entry comes from a study of cytomegalovirus exposure and HLA in healthy donors (dated by TCRdb to the late 2010s). In terms of the full investigation: An earlier analysis of some 600 of the donors reported about 280 Gb of sequence data and 100 million to 120 million unique TCR beta sequences obtained from some 170 million T cells. Using immunosequencing, the study profiled T cell repertoires from about 620 subjects and related those repertoires to cytomegalovirus serostatus. To decide whether each TCR beta V gene segment behaved as functional or pseudogenic, an earlier analysis of 587 of the donors relied on high-throughput TCR beta sequencing. Because of strong linkage in the cohort, five DR-DQ haplotypes were treated as single units for association and clustering. The genetic ancestry cluster associated with self-reported Caucasian donors included about 84% of the roughly 380 genotyped donors. A later genetic analysis used genome-wide SNP genotypes for about 60% of the roughly 700 donors, treating that subset as a discovery cohort. All discovery cohort repertoires had been generated using a single sequencing platform. The later analysis used no new phenotypic data to find candidate immune exposures, relying instead on TCR beta sequences and their occurrence across donors. Class I and class II HLA loci were covered by the typing at four-digit resolution. Along with the roughly 710-subject first cohort, a separate validation cohort of over a hundred different subjects was used. Roughly 300 gigabases of sequencing data and 80 million or so unique TCR sequences were included in an early release covering about 700 HLA-typed donors. The study combined high-throughput TCR immunosequencing, statistical association of individual TCRs with disease status, and machine learning to predict cytomegalovirus infection status. To study patterns of TCR occurrence, a later analysis re-analyzed previously published TCR beta repertoires from 666 donors and added high-resolution HLA genotyping. The number of donors typed differed by locus, with about 629-640 for A, B, C, DRB1 and DQB1, 522 for DQA1, approximately 580 for DPA1, and some 470 for DPB1. Alongside the repertoire data, information on donor age, sex, ethnicity and CMV serostatus was compiled. The study aimed to test whether cataloging public T cell receptors could reveal signatures of past pathogen exposure. On average, over 200,000 unique TCR beta nucleotide sequences were sequenced per donor among several hundred genotyped donors of the cohort, with roughly 18% of those sequences being non-productive.

The cohort comprised under 700 healthy bone marrow donors. At the time of sampling, all cohort members were nominally healthy, though unrecorded immune exposures were likely present. The donor was CMV seropositive and was included in the group of approximately 300 seropositive cohort members. Every donor gave a peripheral blood sample, and the peripheral blood mononuclear cells from that sample were used for TCR beta sequencing. The Qiagen DNeasy Blood Extraction Kit was used to extract genomic DNA from the blood cell samples. The library relied on the immunoSEQ multiplex PCR assay. The multiplex PCR relied on a mix of 60 forward primers for TCR Vbeta segments and 13 reverse primers for TCR Jbeta segments. The CDR3 region of rearranged TCR beta genes was amplified from genomic DNA by a multiplex PCR assay. The amplified TCR beta libraries were sequenced on the Illumina HiSeq System as 87-base-pair reads. Per the source publication's procedure: In a later analysis, roughly 80 million unique TCR beta chains were counted across the 500 to 850 repertoires, and approximately 9.9 million of these chains were shared by at least two donors. To remove PCR and sequencing errors, raw reads were error-corrected and collapsed into unique sequences using a nearest-neighbor algorithm that merged closely related sequences. CDR3 sequences were aligned to IMGT reference sequences to assign V, D and J gene segments. For a sequence to be retained, a match of at least six nucleotides was required to both a V gene segment and a J gene segment. A rearrangement counted as productive if the CDR3 had no stop codons and remained in frame with V and J, and every other rearrangement counted as non-productive. Following IMGT convention, CDR3 was defined as the stretch from the second conserved V-encoded cysteine up to the conserved J-encoded phenylalanine. The earlier analysis of about 590 of the donors excluded sequences that lacked an unambiguous match to a single V gene segment. In an earlier analysis of 587 of the donors, V segments were called functional above 56.7% productive rearrangements and were called segregating when the between-donor standard deviation exceeded 5%. A statistical classification framework was built for diagnosing cytomegalovirus status from the catalog of TCR beta chain sequences. In a later analysis, V and J genes were assigned by comparing TCR nucleotide sequences against IMGT/GENE-DB human TR gene sequences. Using the TCRdist pipeline, a later analysis assigned CDR3 sequences along with most-parsimonious VDJ recombination scenarios. A later analysis defined each TCR beta chain by its CDR3 amino acid sequence plus V-gene family, and excluded reads lacking a unique V-gene family. In a later analysis, a few hundred highly shared, low-generation-probability nucleotide sequences were removed to address suspected cross-contamination and a sequencing artifact. A later analysis calculated a clonal expansion index for each public chain from normalized within-repertoire ranks of inferred template counts. Generation probabilities in a later analysis came from a VDJ recombination model fitted to out-of-frame rearrangements, and those results were checked against IGoR. In a later analysis, TCR-TCR, TCR-HLA and TCR-CMV co-occurrence was scored with hypergeometric tests, and a repertoire-size bias correction was applied to TCR pairs. To estimate false discovery rates, a later analysis permuted the HLA or CMV assignments 20 times. In a later analysis, co-occurring TCRs were grouped using DBSCAN, with TCRdist sequence similarity added in when clustering inside HLA-allele-positive subsets. Repertoires with fewer than 30,000 or more than 120,000 public chains, plus five repertoires with anomalous nucleotide sharing, were excluded from co-occurrence clustering. TCRdb mirrors the immuneACCESS table, restricted to in-frame sequences. Some clones are absent from its copies; in checked studies, under half trace to an unresolved V gene, and the reason for the others is unknown. V and J calls and clone size are given by that table; D and trimming were obtained from the DNA. The sample yields 150,000 or so clones; 80% were counted once. The top ten constitute under 5% of the sample.

What the work shows at the level of the full study, not this receptor alone: Specific HLA alleles were associated with over 15,000 TCR beta sequences at a false discovery rate of 0.05 in a later analysis. In a later analysis, the rate of TCR association differed among HLA loci, with DRB1 alleles having the most associated TCRs and HLA-C alleles having the fewest. Assigning TCR associations to individual alleles was difficult when HLA alleles, especially DR and DQ, strongly co-occurred. A cluster of highly shared sequence variants was judged likely to be a technical artifact of the sequencing pipeline. The authors suggested that the approach could potentially be generalized to other disease states and immunological phenotypes. A further reported finding was that TCR beta sequences accurately predicted the HLA-A and HLA-B alleles for most subjects in the first cohort. V-gene and J-gene trimming of TCR beta chains was associated with a missense DCLRE1C variant in a later genetic analysis, and the association was replicated in an independent cohort. Compared with the 666-donor mean, donors in an Asian-associated ancestry cluster had fewer N-insertions in productive TCRs, according to a later genetic analysis. In a later analysis, HLA-associated TCR beta chains were found to be more clonally expanded and to have lower generation probabilities than equally common non-associated chains. Correlated functional status among segregating V segments might reflect linkage disequilibrium, but an unknown experimental factor could not be ruled out. For the cohort, immune exposure information was limited to CMV serostatus. According to a later analysis, most CMV-associated TCR beta chains appeared to be HLA-restricted, and the HLA associations seemed to be driven largely by CMV exposure. In both the original and validation cohorts, the classifier was reported to diagnose cytomegalovirus status with high specificity and sensitivity. While some public TCRs were present in many individuals, most TCR sequences turned up only very rarely across donors. Broadly in line with IMGT annotations, most TCR beta V segments showed up in productive rearrangements about 90% or about 30% of the time in an earlier analysis of some 590 of the donors. Presence/absence analyses assumed roughly uniform sequencing depth across donors, an assumption that may not hold. In vitro tests confirmed that three of the cytomegalovirus-associated TCR beta chains recognize cytomegalovirus antigens. According to a later analysis, parvovirus B19, influenza, CMV and Epstein-Barr virus appeared linked to several top co-occurrence clusters. Only TCR beta chains were sequenced in this cohort, and the absence of alpha or paired-chain data limited detectable features. Because HLA typing was unavailable for some donors at each locus, only the typed subset was used in association tests. Because counts were too low, seventeen rarely observed V segments, including chromosome 9 orphons, were excluded from the earlier analysis of a few hundred of the donors. In the study, approximately 160 TCR beta chains were listed as associated with cytomegalovirus.

The sample taken for sequencing was PBMCs. The receptor was derived from a woman between 50 and 59 years old in good health and CMV-seropositive.

The sequenced DNA: TGTGCCGGACGGAGTACAGGGAATGAAAAACTGTTTTTT. Its product reads: CAGRSTGNEKLFF. The rearranged chain carries TRBV28 and TRBJ1-4; TRBD1 is a possible D gene, resting on 6 matching bases. V lost 11 bases and J lost 5 bases; the stretch between them is 15 bases long. The CDR3 spans 13 residues, from the cysteine through the phenylalanine. Only the CDR3 region is kept as DNA, spanning 39 bases read in frame from base 1. From the germline V gene, CDR1 is MDHEN and CDR2 is SYDVKM.